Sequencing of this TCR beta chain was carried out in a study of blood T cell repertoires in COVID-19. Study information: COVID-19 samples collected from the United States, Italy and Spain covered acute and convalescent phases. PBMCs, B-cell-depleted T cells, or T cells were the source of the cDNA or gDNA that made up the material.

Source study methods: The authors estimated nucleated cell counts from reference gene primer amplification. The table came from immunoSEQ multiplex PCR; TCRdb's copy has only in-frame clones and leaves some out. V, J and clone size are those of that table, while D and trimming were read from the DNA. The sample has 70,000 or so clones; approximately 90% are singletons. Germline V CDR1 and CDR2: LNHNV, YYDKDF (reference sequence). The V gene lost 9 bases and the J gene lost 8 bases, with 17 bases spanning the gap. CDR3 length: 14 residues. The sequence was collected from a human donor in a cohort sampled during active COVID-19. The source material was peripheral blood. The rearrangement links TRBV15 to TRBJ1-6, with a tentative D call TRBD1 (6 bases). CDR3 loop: CATGGGESDSPLHF. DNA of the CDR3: TGTGCCACGGGAGGGGGGGAATCGGATTCACCCCTCCACTTT.